The clone carrying this TCR beta chain was seen at least ten times. Its target is unknown. The data are from a study of T-cell memory formation after mild COVID-19. Broader study findings: Some responding clones appeared in pre-infection memory, suggesting cross-reactive memory joined. Clones that contracted clustered mainly in CM and EM if CD4+ and in EMRA if CD8+.

V was clipped by 9 bases and J by 6 bases; unmatched bases: 8. CDR3 length equals 13 residues. The germline V gene has CDR1 KGHDR and CDR2 SFDVKD. TCRdb independently ran MiXCR on the 5' RACE reads; one entry per CDR3 protein. The table records a few hundred thousand distinct CDR3 sequences, around 10% of them present only once. This clonotype was sampled from a man aged 18 to 35 who had mild COVID-19 (a few samples of this study predate the infection). Cell type and time point are not known. The chain is built from TRBV24-1 and TRBJ2-3, with 7 bases matching TRBD2. The specimen was PBMCs or a T cell subset sorted from them (not recorded which). CDR3 sequence (DNA): TGTGCCACCGCCGGGACTACCGGGGATACGCAGTATTTT. It is translated as CATAGTTGDTQYF.